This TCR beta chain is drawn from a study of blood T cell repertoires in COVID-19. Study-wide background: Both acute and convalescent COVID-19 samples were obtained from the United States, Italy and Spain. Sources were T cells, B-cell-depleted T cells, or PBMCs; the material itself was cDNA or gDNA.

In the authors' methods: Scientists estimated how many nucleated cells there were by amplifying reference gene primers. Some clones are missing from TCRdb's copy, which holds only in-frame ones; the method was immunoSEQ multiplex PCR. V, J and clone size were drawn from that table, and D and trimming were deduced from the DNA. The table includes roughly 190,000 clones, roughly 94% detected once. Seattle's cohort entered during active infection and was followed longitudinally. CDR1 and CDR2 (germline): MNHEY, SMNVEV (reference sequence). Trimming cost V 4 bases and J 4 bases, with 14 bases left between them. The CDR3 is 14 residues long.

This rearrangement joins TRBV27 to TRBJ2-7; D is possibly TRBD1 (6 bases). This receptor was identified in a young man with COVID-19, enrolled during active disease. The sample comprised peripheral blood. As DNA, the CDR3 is TGTGCCAGCAGTTATGGGGGCGCACCGTACGAGCAGTACTTC. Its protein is CASSYGGAPYEQYF.